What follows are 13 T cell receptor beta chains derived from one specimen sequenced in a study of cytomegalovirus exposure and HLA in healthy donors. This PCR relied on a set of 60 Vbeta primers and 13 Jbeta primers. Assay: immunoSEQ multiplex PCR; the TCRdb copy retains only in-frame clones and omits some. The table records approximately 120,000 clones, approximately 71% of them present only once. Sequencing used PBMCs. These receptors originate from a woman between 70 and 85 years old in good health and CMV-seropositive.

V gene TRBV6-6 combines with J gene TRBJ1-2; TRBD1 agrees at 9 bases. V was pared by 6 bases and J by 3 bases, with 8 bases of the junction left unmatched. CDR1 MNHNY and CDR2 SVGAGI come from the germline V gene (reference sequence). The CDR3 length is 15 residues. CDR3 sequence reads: CASRIVTGGDYGYTF. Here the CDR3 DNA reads TGTGCCAGCAGAATTGTTACAGGGGGCGACTATGGCTACACCTTC.

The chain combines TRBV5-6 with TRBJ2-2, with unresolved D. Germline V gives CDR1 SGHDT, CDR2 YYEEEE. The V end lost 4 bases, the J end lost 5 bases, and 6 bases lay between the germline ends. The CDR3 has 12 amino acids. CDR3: CASSPNTGELFF. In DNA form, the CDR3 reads TGTGCCAGCAGCCCCAATACCGGGGAGCTGTTTTTT.

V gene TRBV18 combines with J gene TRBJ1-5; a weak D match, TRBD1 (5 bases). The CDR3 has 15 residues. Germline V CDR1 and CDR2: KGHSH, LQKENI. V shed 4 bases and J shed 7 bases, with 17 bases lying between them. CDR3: CASSQGQGLGQPQHF. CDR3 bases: TGTGCCAGCTCACAAGGGCAGGGTTTAGGCCAGCCCCAGCATTTT.

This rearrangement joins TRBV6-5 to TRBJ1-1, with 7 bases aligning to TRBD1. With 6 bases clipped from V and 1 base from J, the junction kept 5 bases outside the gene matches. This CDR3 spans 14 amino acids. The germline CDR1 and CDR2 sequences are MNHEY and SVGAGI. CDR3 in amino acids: CASSTGQANTEAFF. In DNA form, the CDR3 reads TGTGCCAGCAGCACCGGACAGGCGAACACTGAAGCTTTCTTT.

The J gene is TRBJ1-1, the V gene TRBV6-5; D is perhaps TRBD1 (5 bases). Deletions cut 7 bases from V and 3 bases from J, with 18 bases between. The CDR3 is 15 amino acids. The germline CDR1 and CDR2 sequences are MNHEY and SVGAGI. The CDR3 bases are TGTGCCAGCACCCCCTCTACGGGGGGGGACACTGAAGCTTTCTTT. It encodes CASTPSTGGDTEAFF.

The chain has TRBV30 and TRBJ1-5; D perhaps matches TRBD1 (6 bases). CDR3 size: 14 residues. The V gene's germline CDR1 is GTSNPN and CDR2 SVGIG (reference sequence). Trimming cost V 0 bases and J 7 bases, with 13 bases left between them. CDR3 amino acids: CAWSVNGRGQPQHF. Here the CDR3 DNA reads TGTGCCTGGAGTGTAAACGGAAGGGGGCAGCCCCAGCATTTT.

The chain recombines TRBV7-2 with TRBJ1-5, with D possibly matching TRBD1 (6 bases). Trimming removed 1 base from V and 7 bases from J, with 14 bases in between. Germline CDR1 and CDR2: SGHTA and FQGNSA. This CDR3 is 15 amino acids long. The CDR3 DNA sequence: TGTGCCAGCAGCTTAGTGGGGGCGCGCGGACAGCCCCAGCATTTT. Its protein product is CASSLVGARGQPQHF.

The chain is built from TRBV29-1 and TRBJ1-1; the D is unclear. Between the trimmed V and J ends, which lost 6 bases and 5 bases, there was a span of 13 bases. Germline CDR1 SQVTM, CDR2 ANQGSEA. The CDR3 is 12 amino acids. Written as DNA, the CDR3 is TGCAGCGTGGTGGCGGGGTGGACTGAAGCTTTCTTT. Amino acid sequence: CSVVAGWTEAFF. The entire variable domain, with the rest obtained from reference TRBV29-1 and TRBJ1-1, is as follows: SAVISQKPSRDICQRGTSLTIQCQVDSQVTMMFWYRQQPGQSLTLIATANQGSEATYESGFVIDKFPISRPNLTFSTLTVSNMSPEDSSIYLCSVVAGWTEAFFGQGTRLTVV.

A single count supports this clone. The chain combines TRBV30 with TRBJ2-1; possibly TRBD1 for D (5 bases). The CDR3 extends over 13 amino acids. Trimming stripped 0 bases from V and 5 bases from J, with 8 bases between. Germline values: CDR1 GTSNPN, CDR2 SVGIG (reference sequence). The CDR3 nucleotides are TGTGCCTGGAGTGTACAGACAGACAATGAGCAGTTCTTC. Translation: CAWSVQTDNEQFF.

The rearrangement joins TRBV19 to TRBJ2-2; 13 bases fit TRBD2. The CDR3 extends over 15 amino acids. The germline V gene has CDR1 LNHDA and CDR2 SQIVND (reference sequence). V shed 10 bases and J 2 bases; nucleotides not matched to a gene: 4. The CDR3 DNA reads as TGTGCCACCGGACTAGCGGGGGTTAACACCGGGGAGCTGTTTTTT. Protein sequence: CATGLAGVNTGELFF.

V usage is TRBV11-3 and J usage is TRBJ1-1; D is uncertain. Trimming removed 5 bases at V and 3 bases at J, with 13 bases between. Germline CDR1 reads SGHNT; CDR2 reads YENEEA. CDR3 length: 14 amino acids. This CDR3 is CASSPGRDYTEAFF. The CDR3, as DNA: TGTGCCAGCAGCCCTGGGAGAGATTACACTGAAGCTTTCTTT.

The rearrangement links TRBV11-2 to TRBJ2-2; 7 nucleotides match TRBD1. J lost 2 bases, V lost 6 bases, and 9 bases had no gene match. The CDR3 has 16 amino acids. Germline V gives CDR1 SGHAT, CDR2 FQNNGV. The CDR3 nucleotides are TGTGCCAGCAGACCCCTTCGGACAGGAAACACCGGGGAGCTGTTTTTT. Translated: CASRPLRTGNTGELFF.

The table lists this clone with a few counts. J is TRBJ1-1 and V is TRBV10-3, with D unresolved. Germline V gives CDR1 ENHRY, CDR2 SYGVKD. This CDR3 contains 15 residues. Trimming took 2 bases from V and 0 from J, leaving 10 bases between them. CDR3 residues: CAISETVTMNTEAFF. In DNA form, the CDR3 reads TGTGCCATCAGTGAGACTGTTACTATGAACACTGAAGCTTTCTTT.